This T cell receptor beta chain was recorded in a study of T cell clonality in common variable immunodeficiency (dated by TCRdb to between 2014 and 2017). CVID samples and control samples contributed equivalent amounts of genomic DNA as sequencing input. For every sample, a 60 bp segment covering the rearranged TCRbeta CDR3 region was amplified and then sequenced. TCRbeta amplification used the immunoSEQ assay, a bias-corrected multiplex PCR with high-throughput sequencing. The study's own analysis went as follows. Every unique nucleotide sequence counted as a clone and was annotated with V, D and J genes, copy number and frequency. Sequences were labeled productive if in frame, and non-productive if out of frame or containing stop codons. As previously described, clonality was calculated on the basis of Shannon's entropy. Mean CDR3 Kyte-Doolittle hydropathy was derived from the predicted amino acid sequences of productive clones. Scaled V gene usage was hierarchically clustered using Manhattan distance and complete linkage with the R hclust function. Sharing of clones by CDR3 amino acid sequence was evaluated through resampling of 12 repertoires per group over 100 rounds. The repertoires were searched for around 72 published EBV-specific and roughly 240 published CMV-specific TCRbeta sequences. Two CVID samples yielding fewer than 10,000 sequences were excluded from analysis, leaving approximately 42 CVID repertoires. TCRdb's version of the immuneACCESS table is confined to in-frame rearrangements and falls short of the full clone set. An unresolved V gene accounts for under half of the shortfall where checked; the remainder is of unknown origin. V, J and clone size reflect that table, while D and trimming were determined from the DNA. The sample has 30,000 to 40,000 clones on record, with no singletons. The ten largest make up about 6.1% of the sample.

This clone was counted only a few times. Its antigen remains unidentified. Broad study findings and their caveats: Even though DNA input was equal, the average per sample came to 82,000 or so unique sequences for controls compared with 25,000 to 40,000 for CVID samples. Fewer TCRbeta clones were shared among CVID subjects than among healthy controls (p < 0.0001). Differences among patients in the CVID cohort limited the correlations between repertoire features and clinical complications. TCRbeta clonality was higher in CVID subjects than in healthy controls (t-test p = 0.018), and the increase was most characteristic of about a third of subjects. CVID TCRbeta sequences were reported to have fewer deletions and N-nucleotide insertions and to lack highly modified clones with 13 or more V deletions. The authors noted that sequencing repertoires of T cell subpopulations would be needed to clarify what caused the increased clonality in CVID.

Standard criteria were used to diagnose CVID, namely serum IgG, IgA and/or IgM reduced below the normal range together with specific antibody deficiency. The CVID group comprised around 45 subjects, 15 female and 29 male, aged 9 to 64 years with a mean age of roughly 44. Both CVID patients and healthy controls were predominantly of Caucasian heritage. At the time of study participation, every CVID subject had been on replacement immunoglobulin therapy for one year or longer. At blood collection, none of the CVID subjects was ill or on immunomodulatory or immunosuppressive medication. Heparinized peripheral whole blood samples of roughly 5 to 8 ml were obtained from each donor. Genomic DNA from adults with common variable immune deficiency (CVID) and from healthy adult controls was the source for sequencing TCRbeta CDR3 repertoires. Diluted blood was density-centrifuged over Hypaque 1077 or Ficoll-Paque to isolate peripheral blood mononuclear cells. Unsorted mononuclear cells served as the source of genomic DNA, which was extracted either by Qiagen column purification or by a centrifugation-based method.

This clonotype originated in a human donor with common variable immunodeficiency. The sample consisted of peripheral blood mononuclear cells.

CDR3 DNA, as far as it was read: TGTGCCAGCAGCTTATTAGGGGGCAACACACCC. Its amino acids are CASSLLGGNTP. The full CDR3 protein is CASSLLGGNTPLHF. The V gene is TRBV7-3 and the J gene is TRBJ1-6; 7 middle bases align to TRBD1. The read terminates 3 residues ahead of where the CDR3 ends, so the germline J gene completes it. For this chain, trimming is 2 bases at the V end and 11 bases at the J end, and the number of junction bases without a gene match is 6. Reading the germline V gene gives CDR1 SGHTA and CDR2 FQGTGA. From the cysteine through the phenylalanine, the CDR3 covers 14 amino acids. Only the CDR3 bases that were read are kept: 33 of them, in frame from base 1.